These 19 T cell receptor beta chains originate from one sample sequenced in a study of blood T cell repertoires in COVID-19. Repertoires were generated with immunoSEQ multiplex PCR, while TCRdb's copy carries only in-frame clones and drops some. The sample has under 350,000 clones, more than 80% seen once. Sample: peripheral blood. The receptor set was obtained from a woman in her twenties or thirties with COVID-19, enrolled during active disease.

V gene TRBV19 combines with J gene TRBJ1-5, with 8 bases lining up with TRBD1. Germline values: CDR1 LNHDA, CDR2 SQIVND (reference sequence). V lost 2 bases, J lost 6 bases, and 12 bases stayed unmatched. This CDR3 contains 17 residues. CDR3 loop: CASSIRGLQGASQPQHF. As DNA, the CDR3 is TGTGCCAGTAGTATAAGGGGCTTGCAGGGGGCGAGTCAGCCCCAGCATTTT.

This sequence joins TRBV6-6 and TRBJ2-2, with D perhaps matching TRBD1 (6 bases). This CDR3 has 14 amino acids. V was clipped by 2 bases and J by 6 bases, with 10 bases between them. Germline CDR1 and CDR2: MNHNY and SVGAGI (reference sequence). This chain's CDR3 is CASSYIPGAGELFF. For the CDR3, the DNA is TGTGCCAGCAGTTACATCCCAGGGGCCGGGGAGCTGTTTTTT.

The V call is TRBV14, the J call TRBJ1-2, with TRBD1 matching 7 bases. The CDR3 totals 16 residues. The J segment lost 4 bases and the V segment lost 4 bases, leaving 12 bases of the junction unmatched. Germline CDR1 reads SGHDN; CDR2 reads FVKESK. CDR3: CASSPRPGQLLYGYTF. The CDR3 nucleotides are TGTGCCAGCAGCCCCCGACCGGGACAGCTCCTCTATGGCTACACCTTC.

The chain is built from TRBV27 and TRBJ1-5; D may be TRBD1 (5 bases). V gave up 1 base and J gave up 7 bases, with 11 bases separating them. The CDR3 runs to 14 residues. CDR1 is MNHEY, CDR2 SMNVEV, per germline (reference sequence). CDR3 residues: CASSLFGGGQPQHF. The CDR3 DNA follows: TGTGCCAGCAGTTTATTCGGGGGTGGGCAGCCCCAGCATTTT.

The chain links TRBV25-1 to TRBJ1-3; D not resolved. The CDR3 totals 13 residues. From germline, CDR1 is MGHDK and CDR2 SYGVNS. Trimming took 10 bases from V and 4 from J, leaving 14 bases between them. The CDR3 nucleotides read TGTGCCATCTCTCCCGGGTACGGAAACACCATATATTTT. This codes for CAISPGYGNTIYF.

The chain employs TRBV30 and TRBJ1-2; D ambiguous. The CDR3 sequence is 10 residues long. Germline lookup yields CDR1 GTSNPN and CDR2 SVGIG (reference sequence). Trimming left V 2 bases short and J 8 bases short, with 6 bases between. The DNA of the CDR3 is TGTGCCTGGAGTCCCCCAGGCTACACCTTC. Protein product: CAWSPPGYTF.

The chain recombines TRBV30 with TRBJ1-2, with 9 bases lining up with TRBD1. The germline V gene encodes CDR1 GTSNPN and CDR2 SVGIG (reference sequence). The CDR3 covers 13 residues. Unmatched junction bases numbered 11, after V lost 7 bases and J lost 8 bases. The CDR3 coding sequence is TGTGCCTCCCCGTCTCGGACAGGGGCGGGCTACACCTTC. The encoded protein is CASPSRTGAGYTF.

V usage is TRBV10-3 and J usage is TRBJ1-3, with a tentative D call TRBD1 (5 bases). The CDR3 totals 17 residues. Trimming removed 6 bases at V and 2 bases at J, with 20 bases between. CDR1 and CDR2 from the germline V gene are ENHRY and SYGVKD. CDR3 sequence reads: CAISQLLTAATGNTIYF. In DNA form, the CDR3 reads TGTGCCATCAGCCAATTATTGACAGCTGCCACTGGAAACACCATATATTTT.

The genes are TRBV4-1 and TRBJ2-1; 8 nucleotides match TRBD2. The CDR3 totals 15 residues. V shed 2 bases, J shed 5 bases, and the junction held 5 bases outside the gene matches. Germline V gives CDR1 MGHRA, CDR2 YSYEKL. This chain's CDR3 is CASSQRLAGNNEQFF. The DNA for the CDR3 is TGCGCCAGCAGCCAACGGCTAGCGGGCAACAATGAGCAGTTCTTC.

This clone was detected once. The chain joins TRBV30 to TRBJ2-2; 8 bases map to TRBD2. This CDR3 comprises 16 residues. V was pared by 0 bases and J by 5 bases, with 8 bases of the junction left unmatched. Germline V gene data show CDR1 as GTSNPN and CDR2 as SVGIG (reference sequence). The CDR3 nucleotides read TGTGCCTGGAGTGTAAGAGCGGGAGTGGGGACCGGGGAGCTGTTTTTT. This sequence encodes CAWSVRAGVGTGELFF.

This clone was observed once. The V call is TRBV2, the J call TRBJ2-1; D remains ambiguous. Trimming pared 5 bases from V and 8 bases from J, leaving 10 bases between. In germline, CDR1 is SNHLY, CDR2 FYNNEI. The CDR3 contains 12 residues. The CDR3 nucleotides read TGTGCCAGCAGTTACAGCCTTGATGAGCAGTTCTTC. It is translated as CASSYSLDEQFF.

The chain has TRBV28 and TRBJ1-1; possibly TRBD1 for D (5 bases). V was clipped by 8 bases and J by 6 bases, with 16 bases between them. The CDR3 is made up of 13 amino acids. Germline assignment: CDR1 MDHEN and CDR2 SYDVKM. The CDR3 DNA follows: TGTGCCAGCCGTCCAGGGATTAACCCTGAAGCTTTCTTT. Translated, it gives CASRPGINPEAFF. Variable domain in full (rest from reference TRBV28 and TRBJ1-1): DVKVTQSSRYLVKRTGEKVFLECVQDMDHENMFWYRQDPGLGLRLIYFSYDVKMKEKGDIPEGYSVSREKKERFSLILESASTNQTSMYLCASRPGINPEAFFGQGTRLTVV.

This rearrangement joins TRBV30 to TRBJ2-3; D is ambiguous. Germline loops: CDR1 GTSNPN, CDR2 SVGIG (reference sequence). Trimming pared 2 bases from V and 7 bases from J, leaving 7 bases between. The CDR3 consists of 11 residues. The CDR3 nucleotides are TGTGCCTGGAGTACCTCTAATACGCAGTATTTT. Translating it yields CAWSTSNTQYF.

This clone was observed once. J is TRBJ1-1 and V is TRBV19, with 7 positions matching TRBD1. CDR1 and CDR2 from the germline V gene are LNHDA and SQIVND (reference sequence). The junction had 8 bases not matched to a gene; V was cut back by 6 bases and J by 1 base. The CDR3 is made up of 15 amino acids. This chain's CDR3 is CASSTPQGGNTEAFF. The CDR3 bases are TGTGCCAGTAGCACGCCCCAGGGGGGGAACACTGAAGCTTTCTTT.

The gene calls are TRBV2 and TRBJ1-1; D ambiguous. The CDR3 contains 12 residues. The germline V gene has CDR1 SNHLY and CDR2 FYNNEI. Trimming pared 11 bases from V and 1 base from J, leaving 11 bases between. Written as DNA, the CDR3 is TGTGCCGGAGGAGATAGGAACACTGAAGCTTTCTTT. This sequence encodes CAGGDRNTEAFF.

The genes are TRBV19 and TRBJ1-2; 7 bases align to TRBD1. This CDR3 is built from 13 residues. V lost 7 bases, J lost 6 bases, and 8 bases stayed unmatched. Per the germline V gene, CDR1 is LNHDA and CDR2 is SQIVND (reference sequence). CDR3: CASTPGQLHGYTF. The CDR3, as DNA: TGTGCCAGTACCCCGGGACAGCTTCATGGCTACACCTTC.

The V gene is TRBV6-2 or TRBV6-3, the J gene TRBJ2-6; no firm D call. The CDR3 has 16 amino acids. Germline V gives CDR1 MNHEY, CDR2 SVGEGT. V dropped 0 bases and J dropped 1 base, with 7 bases sitting between them. The chain's CDR3 is CASSYSTRSGANVLTF. CDR3 sequence (DNA): TGTGCCAGCAGTTACTCGACAAGGTCTGGGGCCAACGTCCTGACTTTC.

The gene calls are TRBV6-5 and TRBJ2-1; TRBD1 is a possible D gene (5 bases). CDR1 is MNHEY, CDR2 SVGAGI, per germline. V lost 7 bases to trimming and J lost 3 bases, with 10 bases between them. The CDR3 is made up of 13 amino acids. The CDR3 nucleotides read TGTGCCAGCAAAGCCGACAGCTACAATGAGCAGTTCTTC. The encoded protein is CASKADSYNEQFF.

Details on this clone: The identical CDR3 is also encoded by other nucleotide sequences in the sample. The genes are TRBV5-1 and TRBJ1-1; 7 bases match TRBD1. CDR3 length equals 14 residues. Germline values: CDR1 SGHRS, CDR2 YFSETQ. J gave up 3 bases and V 4 bases, and 6 bases lay outside the gene matches. As DNA, the CDR3 is TGCGCCAGCAGCCGTGGACAGGCGGACACTGAAGCTTTCTTT. Translating gives CASSRGQADTEAFF.